This T cell receptor beta chain was obtained from a study of regulatory T cells in long-lasting Graves disease. Study observations and caveats: Comparison showed that persistent patients shared more public clonotypes (2,741) than new patients (966).

This clonotype was seen at least ten times. Its antigen is unidentified. Stated time point: persistent/refractory GD, antithyroid drugs over 5 years with positive TRAb. PBMC-derived RNA was used for the TCR library. V shed 1 base and J 5 bases; nucleotides not matched to a gene: 7. The length of the CDR3 is 15 residues. Germline V CDR1 and CDR2: DFQATT, SNEGSKA (reference sequence). Investigators prepared the TCR beta libraries by applying iRepertoire HTBI primers and Arm-PCR of CDR3 regions. In TCRdb, the multiplex PCR reads were re-called with MiXCR into one record per CDR3 protein. This table holds about 290,000 distinct CDR3 sequences, 22% found once.

The sequencing used peripheral blood mononuclear cells (PBMCs), collected when the disease was refractory, from a patient treated with antithyroid drugs. The V and J genes are TRBV20-1 and TRBJ2-7, with 11 bases lining up with TRBD2. The clonotype comes from a female donor with Graves disease. CDR3: CSARGPGTSGHEQYF. CDR3 nucleotide sequence: TGCAGTGCTAGAGGCCCTGGGACTAGCGGTCACGAGCAGTACTTC.